The subject of this entry is one T cell receptor beta chain. Antigen: not known. TCRdb reanalyzed the 5' RACE reads, giving one entry per CDR3 protein sequence and no DNA. This sample's table has about 160,000 distinct CDR3 sequences. This record belongs to a study of T cells expressing NK-cell markers. Regarding the study as a whole: Where a few donors were concerned, these clonotypes also led the CD3+CD56-NKG2C+ fraction.

Germline loops: CDR1 SQVTM, CDR2 ANQGSEA. CDR3 size: 15 residues. The rearrangement uses TRBV29-1 and TRBJ1-3; TCRdb outputs TRBD1, but without DNA this stays unchecked. Material for sequencing was blood T cells: a sorted CD56 or NKG2C T cell subset, CD4+ or CD8+ T cells, or bulk PBMC T cells (not recorded which). The receptor's source is a woman aged 18 to 69 in good health. CDR3 residues: CSGGSDSREGNTIYF.